Listed below are T cell receptor beta chains from one sample, sequenced in a study of blood T cell repertoires in COVID-19. Here immunoSEQ multiplex PCR was the method, and the copy in TCRdb shows in-frame clones only, minus some. The sample shows around 63,000 clones, 70% to 90% of them seen only once. Sequenced sample: peripheral blood. The receptors come from a man in his fifties or sixties with acute or convalescent COVID-19. The CDR3 runs from the conserved cysteine through the conserved F or W. D genes are given only for firm matches. The size entry is marked missing in some rows and otherwise reads once, few, many or a size class.

d_gene,abundance,v_gene,j_gene,CDR3aa,CDR3nt
TRBD1,.,TRBV7-2,TRBJ1-4,CASSLVGQRTNEKLFF,TGTGCCAGCAGCTTAGTGGGACAGAGGACTAATGAAAAACTGTTTTTT
.,.,TRBV7-2,TRBJ1-6,CASSYSAGENSPLHF,TGTGCCAGCAGCTATAGTGCCGGGGAGAATTCACCCCTCCACTTT
.,once,TRBV19,TRBJ1-2,CASTPTRGRSYGYTF,TGTGCCAGTACCCCAACCCGAGGGCGCAGCTATGGCTACACCTTC
TRBD2,.,TRBV5-6,TRBJ2-1,CASSLSVSGGARTYNEQFF,TGTGCCAGCAGCTTGTCGGTTAGCGGGGGGGCCAGGACCTACAATGAGCAGTTCTTC
TRBD1,.,TRBV29-1,TRBJ1-2,CSGGDRENYGYTF,TGCAGCGGGGGGGACAGGGAGAACTATGGCTACACCTTC
.,.,TRBV6-5,TRBJ1-2,CASSYGQGRGYTF,TGTGCCAGCAGTTACGGGCAGGGTCGAGGCTACACCTTC
.,.,TRBV18,TRBJ1-3,CASSPNHSGNTIYF,TGTGCCAGCTCACCAAATCACTCTGGAAACACCATATATTTT
TRBD1,.,TRBV13,TRBJ1-1,CASSSGQARMNTEAFF,TGTGCCAGCAGCTCGGGACAGGCCCGCATGAACACTGAAGCTTTCTTT
.,.,TRBV9,TRBJ1-1,CASSYTGGEMVNTEAFF,TGTGCCAGCAGCTACACGGGGGGAGAGATGGTGAACACTGAAGCTTTCTTT
TRBD2,.,TRBV7-8,TRBJ2-1,CASSLAIRLAGENEQFF,TGTGCCAGCAGCTTAGCGATTCGGCTAGCGGGGGAAAATGAGCAGTTCTTC
TRBD1,.,TRBV11-2,TRBJ1-5,CASSSGSRDREYQPQHF,TGTGCCAGCAGCTCTGGGTCGAGGGACAGAGAATATCAGCCCCAGCATTTT
TRBD1,.,TRBV9,TRBJ2-2,CASSPSTPGQGAFGELFF,TGTGCCAGCAGCCCCAGTACCCCGGGACAGGGGGCTTTTGGGGAGCTGTTTTTT